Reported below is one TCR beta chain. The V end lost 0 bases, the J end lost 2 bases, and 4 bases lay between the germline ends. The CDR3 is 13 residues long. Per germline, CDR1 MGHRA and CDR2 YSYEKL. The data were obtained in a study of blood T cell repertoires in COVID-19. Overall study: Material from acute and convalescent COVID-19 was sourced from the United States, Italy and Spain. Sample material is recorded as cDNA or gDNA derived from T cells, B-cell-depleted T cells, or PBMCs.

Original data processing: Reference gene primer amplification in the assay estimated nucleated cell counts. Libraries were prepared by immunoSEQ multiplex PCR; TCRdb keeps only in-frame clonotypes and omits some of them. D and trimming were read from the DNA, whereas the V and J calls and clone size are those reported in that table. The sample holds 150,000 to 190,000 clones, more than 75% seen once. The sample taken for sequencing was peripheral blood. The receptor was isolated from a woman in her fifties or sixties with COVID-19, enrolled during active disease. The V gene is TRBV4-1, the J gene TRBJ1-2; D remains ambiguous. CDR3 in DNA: TGCGCCAGCAGCCAAGACAGAAACTATGGCTACACCTTC. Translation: CASSQDRNYGYTF.